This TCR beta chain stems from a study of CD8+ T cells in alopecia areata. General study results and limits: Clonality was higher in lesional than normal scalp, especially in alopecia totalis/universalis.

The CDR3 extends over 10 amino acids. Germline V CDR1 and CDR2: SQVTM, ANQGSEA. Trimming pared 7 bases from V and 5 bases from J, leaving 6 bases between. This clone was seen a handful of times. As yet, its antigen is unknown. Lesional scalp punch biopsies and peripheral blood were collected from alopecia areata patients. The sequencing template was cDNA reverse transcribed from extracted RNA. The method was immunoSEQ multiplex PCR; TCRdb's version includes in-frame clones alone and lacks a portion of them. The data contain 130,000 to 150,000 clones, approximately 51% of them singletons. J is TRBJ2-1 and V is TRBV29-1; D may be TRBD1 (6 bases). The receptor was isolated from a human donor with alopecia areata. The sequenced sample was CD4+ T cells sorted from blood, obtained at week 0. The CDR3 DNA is TGCAGCGGGACAGACAATGAGCAGTTCTTC. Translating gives CSGTDNEQFF.